A single sample is the source of the 26 T cell receptor beta chains below, sequenced in a study of blood T cell repertoires in COVID-19. Measured with immunoSEQ multiplex PCR; TCRdb has only the in-frame clones, and not every one. The data show some 68,000 clones, roughly nine tenths seen once. Sequenced sample: peripheral blood. The receptors shown here come from a man aged 45-65 years with active COVID-19.

This sequence joins TRBV7-3 and TRBJ2-2; 8 bases agree with TRBD1. Germline values: CDR1 SGHTA, CDR2 FQGTGA. CDR3 length equals 14 residues. V lost 5 bases to trimming and J lost 1 base; unmatched junction nucleotides: 0. The CDR3 protein is CASSGQGNTGELFF. As DNA, the CDR3 is TGTGCCAGCAGCGGACAGGGGAACACCGGGGAGCTGTTTTTT. Full variable domain (remainder filled in from reference TRBV7-3 and TRBJ2-2): GAGVSQTPSNKVTEKGKYVELRCDPISGHTALYWYRQSLGQGPEFLIYFQGTGAADDSGLPNDRFFAVRPEGSVSTLKIQRTERGDSAVYLCASSGQGNTGELFFGEGSRLTVL.

The CDR3 DNA is TGTGCCAGCAGTTCCCCTAACAGGGGCAATCAGCCCCAGCATTTT. Encoded protein: CASSSPNRGNQPQHF. V gene TRBV28 combines with J gene TRBJ1-5; perhaps TRBD1 as D (6 bases). Germline loops: CDR1 MDHEN, CDR2 SYDVKM. The CDR3 is made up of 15 amino acids. Trimming shortened V by 4 bases and J by 2 bases, and 12 bases separated the two germline ends.

This chain uses TRBV7-2 with TRBJ2-7, with D uncertain. CDR1 is SGHTA and CDR2 is FQGNSA in the germline V gene. This CDR3 region has 14 residues. Trimming stripped 1 base from V and 3 bases from J, with 10 bases between. The CDR3 sequence is CASSLVSASYEQYF. The CDR3 nucleotides are TGTGCCAGCAGCTTAGTCAGCGCAAGCTACGAGCAGTACTTC.

The chain joins TRBV5-1 to TRBJ2-1; D is possibly TRBD1 (6 bases). The V and J ends lost 4 bases and 1 base respectively, with 15 bases between them. CDR3 length: 16 residues. The germline V gene has CDR1 SGHRS and CDR2 YFSETQ. CDR3 residues: CASSLNNRASYNEQFF. The CDR3, as DNA: TGCGCCAGCAGCCTCAATAACAGGGCGTCCTACAATGAGCAGTTCTTC.

The chain links TRBV7-9 to TRBJ1-1; maybe TRBD1 (6 bases). The CDR3 loop spans 15 amino acids. Germline V gene sequence: CDR1 SEHNR, CDR2 FQNEAQ (reference sequence). V lost 4 bases and J lost 7, with 19 bases in between. The CDR3: CASSWDITAGVEAFF. The DNA of the CDR3 is TGTGCCAGCAGCTGGGACATAACCGCGGGAGTTGAAGCTTTCTTT.

This chain joins TRBV5-1 and TRBJ2-1; 8 nucleotides line up with TRBD2. Germline V gene data show CDR1 as SGHRS and CDR2 as YFSETQ. V dropped 4 bases and J dropped 8; count of bases not matched to a gene: 14. This CDR3 region has 16 residues. The CDR3 nucleotides are TGCGCCAGCAGCCTGACTCCTCAAAGCGGGAGTTATGAGCAGTTCTTC. Its translation: CASSLTPQSGSYEQFF. Looking up the rest from reference TRBV5-1 and TRBJ2-1 gives the full variable domain: KAGVTQTPRYLIKTRGQQVTLSCSPISGHRSVSWYQQTPGQGLQFLFEYFSETQRNKGNFPGRFSGRQFSNSRSEMNVSTLELGDSALYLCASSLTPQSGSYEQFFGPGTRLTVL.

The chain is built from TRBV3-1 (or the pseudogene TRBV3-2) and TRBJ1-6, with TRBD1 identical over 8 bases. With V trimmed by 4 bases and J by 7 bases, 6 bases remained unmatched. CDR3 length equals 15 residues. Looked up from germline, CDR1 is LGHDT and CDR2 is YNNKEL (reference sequence). The CDR3: CASSRPTGGNSPLHF. CDR3 nucleotide sequence: TGTGCCAGCAGCCGCCCCACAGGGGGGAATTCACCCCTCCACTTT.

The gene calls are TRBV19 and TRBJ2-2, with TRBD2 matching over 11 bases. Germline V gene sequence: CDR1 LNHDA, CDR2 SQIVND (reference sequence). V was pared by 0 bases and J by 8 bases, with 5 bases of the junction left unmatched. The CDR3 is 16 amino acids. Written as DNA, the CDR3 is TGTGCCAGTAGTATAGAACTAGCGGGAGTATTGGGGGAGCTGTTTTTT. Protein: CASSIELAGVLGELFF. The whole variable domain, filled in from reference TRBV19 and TRBJ2-2, reads DGGITQSPKYLFRKEGQNVTLSCEQNLNHDAMYWYRQDPGQGLRLIYYSQIVNDFQKGDIAEGYSVSREKKESFPLTVTSAQKNPTAFYLCASSIELAGVLGELFFGEGSRLTVL.

This chain uses TRBV2 with TRBJ1-4; D gene uncertain. The length of the CDR3 is 14 residues. Germline loops: CDR1 SNHLY, CDR2 FYNNEI. V lost 6 bases and J 2 bases, leaving 10 bases between the germline ends. The DNA for the CDR3 is TGTGCCAGCAGAAGGTTGACTACTAATGAAAAACTGTTTTTT. Translating it yields CASRRLTTNEKLFF.

The sample holds one count of this clone. J is TRBJ1-4 and V is TRBV19; 8 bases agree with TRBD1. CDR1 LNHDA and CDR2 SQIVND come from the germline V gene (reference sequence). The CDR3 is 13 residues long. V was clipped by 9 bases and J by 8 bases; unmatched bases: 8. CDR3 nucleotides: TGTGCCAGCCGGACAGGGAAGGGAGAAAAACTGTTTTTT. It codes for CASRTGKGEKLFF.

The chain uses TRBV19 and TRBJ1-6; 7 positions match TRBD1. The V segment lost 6 bases and the J segment 7 bases; nucleotides outside the gene matches: 9. From germline, CDR1 is LNHDA and CDR2 SQIVND (reference sequence). The CDR3 extends over 15 amino acids. The DNA of the CDR3 is TGTGCCAGTAGAGACCACAGGGGATACAATTCACCCCTCCACTTT. It translates to CASRDHRGYNSPLHF. The variable domain in full, completed from reference TRBV19 and TRBJ1-6, reads DGGITQSPKYLFRKEGQNVTLSCEQNLNHDAMYWYRQDPGQGLRLIYYSQIVNDFQKGDIAEGYSVSREKKESFPLTVTSAQKNPTAFYLCASRDHRGYNSPLHFGNGTRLTVT.

V usage is TRBV7-2 and J usage is TRBJ1-2; 7 bases line up with TRBD1. CDR1 SGHTA and CDR2 FQGNSA come from the germline V gene. The CDR3 runs to 15 residues. J lost 4 bases, V lost 5 bases, and 10 bases had no gene match. The CDR3 DNA reads as TGTGCCAGCAGCCTTCTGGTGGGACAGATCTATGGCTACACCTTC. Residues: CASSLLVGQIYGYTF. Filled out from reference TRBV7-2 and TRBJ1-2, the complete variable domain reads GAGVSQSPSNKVTEKGKDVELRCDPISGHTALYWYRQSLGQGLEFLIYFQGNSAPDKSGLPSDRFSAERTGGSVSTLTIQRTQQEDSAVYLCASSLLVGQIYGYTFGSGTRLTVV.

The J gene is TRBJ2-7, the V gene TRBV5-5; 9 bases are a match to TRBD1. The V segment lost 4 bases and the J segment 4 bases; nucleotides outside the gene matches: 6. Germline lookup yields CDR1 SGHKS and CDR2 YYEKEE (reference sequence). The CDR3 is 14 residues long. CDR3 sequence: CASSEGQGYYEQYF. The CDR3 DNA reads as TGTGCCAGCAGCGAAGGACAGGGGTATTACGAGCAGTACTTC.

The gene calls are TRBV2 and TRBJ1-6; possibly TRBD1 for D (5 bases). The CDR3 has 14 residues. CDR1 is SNHLY and CDR2 is FYNNEI in the germline V gene. V lost 3 bases, J lost 11 bases, and 14 bases lay in between. The CDR3: CASSEIREGPPLHF. The CDR3 bases are TGTGCCAGCAGTGAGATCAGGGAGGGACCACCCCTCCACTTT.

The chain joins TRBV2 to TRBJ1-5, with D possibly being TRBD1 (5 bases). This CDR3 comprises 15 residues. CDR1 and CDR2 (germline): SNHLY, FYNNEI. V was pared by 7 bases and J by 7 bases, with 20 bases between. In DNA, the CDR3 is TGTGCCAGCAAAGAACCGGGACTTCCTCGGCAGCCCCAGCATTTT. Its protein is CASKEPGLPRQPQHF. Variable domain in full (rest from reference TRBV2 and TRBJ1-5): EPEVTQTPSHQVTQMGQEVILRCVPISNHLYFYWYRQILGQKVEFLVSFYNNEISEKSEIFDDQFSVERPDGSNFTLKIRSTKLEDSAMYFCASKEPGLPRQPQHFGDGTRLSIL.

This chain joins TRBV11-3 and TRBJ2-3; TRBD2 is a possible D gene (7 bases). The germline gives CDR1 SGHNT, CDR2 YENEEA. This CDR3 has 16 amino acids. V was clipped by 6 bases and J by 2 bases, with 18 bases between them. The CDR3 DNA is TGTGCCAGCAGTCACCGGGGGGCTTCTTCCACAGATACGCAGTATTTT. This codes for CASSHRGASSTDTQYF.

The chain uses TRBV11-3 and TRBJ1-3, with a tentative D call TRBD1 (5 bases). Trimming cost V 4 bases and J 5 bases, with 12 bases left between them. In germline, CDR1 is SGHNT, CDR2 YENEEA. The CDR3 is 14 residues long. CDR3 protein: CASSSEGRRNTIYF. DNA of the CDR3: TGTGCCAGCAGCTCGGAGGGGCGTCGAAACACCATATATTTT.

The chain uses TRBV4-3 and TRBJ2-4; 8 bases align to TRBD1. Germline V lookup: CDR1 LGHNA, CDR2 YSLEER. The CDR3 has 15 residues. After removal of 0 bases from V and 6 bases from J, the junction contained 4 bases not matched to a gene. The CDR3: CASSQDNRGVNIQYF. The DNA for the CDR3 is TGCGCCAGCAGCCAAGATAACAGGGGGGTAAACATTCAGTACTTC.

This clone was recorded only once. The genes are TRBV5-1 and TRBJ2-5, with 7 bases matching TRBD2. After removal of 3 bases from V and 4 bases from J, the junction contained 9 bases not matched to a gene. In germline, CDR1 is SGHRS, CDR2 YFSETQ. The CDR3 sequence is 15 residues long. The CDR3 spells CASSSTGLNGETQYF. The CDR3 DNA is TGCGCCAGCAGCTCCACGGGACTAAATGGAGAGACCCAGTACTTC.

The rearrangement uses TRBV5-5 and TRBJ2-2; D is unclear. The CDR3 totals 13 residues. CDR1 and CDR2 from the germline V gene are SGHKS and YYEKEE (reference sequence). V lost 0 bases, J lost 6 bases, and 6 bases lay in between. Here the CDR3 reads CASSLAFSGELFF. In DNA, the CDR3 is TGTGCCAGCAGCTTGGCATTTTCCGGGGAGCTGTTTTTT.

The chain employs TRBV9 and TRBJ2-1; TRBD2 aligns across 8 bases. The germline CDR1 and CDR2 sequences are SGDLS and YYNGEE. The CDR3 has 15 residues. J gave up 5 bases and V 0 bases, and 4 bases lay outside the gene matches. The CDR3 DNA sequence: TGTGCCAGCAGCGTAGGACTAGCGTCTGACAATGAGCAGTTCTTC. Translation: CASSVGLASDNEQFF.

The chain carries TRBV6-1 and TRBJ2-1, with 9 bases lining up with TRBD2. The CDR3 is 16 residues long. Germline assignment: CDR1 MNHNS and CDR2 SASEGT. V was pared by 4 bases and J by 4 bases, with 8 bases of the junction left unmatched. The CDR3 nucleotides are TGTGCCAGCAGTGGACTAGCGGCGGAAGGGTACAATGAGCAGTTCTTC. This encodes CASSGLAAEGYNEQFF.

The rearrangement links TRBV18 to TRBJ1-2; the match to TRBD1 covers 8 bases. The CDR3 contains 13 residues. The ends lost 4 bases at V and 3 bases at J; junction bases unmatched: 1. Germline V gene sequence: CDR1 KGHSH, CDR2 LQKENI. The CDR3 is CASSQGQDYGYTF. The CDR3, as DNA: TGTGCCAGCTCACAGGGACAGGACTATGGCTACACCTTC.

This rearrangement joins TRBV7-9 to TRBJ2-3, with 12 nucleotides matching TRBD2. J gave up 4 bases and V 5 bases, and 4 bases lay outside the gene matches. The germline gives CDR1 SEHNR, CDR2 FQNEAQ (reference sequence). This CDR3 comprises 15 residues. This CDR3 reads CASSPTSGRSDTQYF. CDR3 coding DNA: TGTGCCAGCAGCCCCACTAGCGGGAGGTCAGATACGCAGTATTTT.

This clone has just one count. The CDR3 reads CASSLWGTVGGNQPQHF. The CDR3 bases are TGCGCCAGCAGCTTGTGGGGGACTGTAGGAGGCAATCAGCCCCAGCATTTT. V usage is TRBV5-1 and J usage is TRBJ1-5, with a possible D match to TRBD1 (5 bases). The CDR3 sequence is 17 residues long. Germline loops: CDR1 SGHRS, CDR2 YFSETQ. The V end was cut by 1 base, the J end by 2 bases, with 16 bases between.

This chain uses TRBV3-1 (or the pseudogene TRBV3-2) with TRBJ1-3; unclear D gene. Germline CDR1 is LGHDT and CDR2 is YNNKEL (reference sequence). V was cut by 1 base and J by 0 bases, with 4 bases left in between. This CDR3 spans 14 amino acids. The CDR3 reads CASSQAGSGNTIYF. The CDR3 DNA is TGTGCCAGCAGCCAAGCGGGCTCTGGAAACACCATATATTTT.